The clone carrying this T cell receptor beta chain has at least ten counts. TCRdb reprocessed the reads with MiXCR, giving one entry per CDR3 protein. The sample shows more than 140,000 distinct CDR3 sequences, about 6% of them seen only once. These data are taken from a study of T cell repertoires in cytomegalovirus infection. V gave up 5 bases and J gave up 5 bases, with 10 bases separating them. The germline gives CDR1 SGHVS, CDR2 FQNEAQ. The CDR3 contains 12 residues. The clonotype originates from a human donor in good health (CMV status not recorded). Some clones in this sample may be carry-over from other donors' samples. The rearrangement links TRBV7-8 to TRBJ2-7; D call uncertain. Sequencing input: PBMCs. The chain's CDR3 is CASSPPLDEQYF. The CDR3 nucleotides are TGTGCCAGCAGCCCCCCTCTCGACGAGCAGTACTTC.